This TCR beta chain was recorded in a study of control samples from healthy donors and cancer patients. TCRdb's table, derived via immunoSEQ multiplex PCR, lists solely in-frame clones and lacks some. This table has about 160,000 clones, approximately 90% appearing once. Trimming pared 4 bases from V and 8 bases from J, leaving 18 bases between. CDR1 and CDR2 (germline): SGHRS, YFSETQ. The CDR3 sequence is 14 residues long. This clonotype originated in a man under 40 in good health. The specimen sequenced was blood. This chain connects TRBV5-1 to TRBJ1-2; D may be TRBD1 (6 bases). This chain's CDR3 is CASSTTQGEEGYTF. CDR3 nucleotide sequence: TGCGCCAGCAGCACTACACAGGGAGAAGAAGGCTACACCTTC.